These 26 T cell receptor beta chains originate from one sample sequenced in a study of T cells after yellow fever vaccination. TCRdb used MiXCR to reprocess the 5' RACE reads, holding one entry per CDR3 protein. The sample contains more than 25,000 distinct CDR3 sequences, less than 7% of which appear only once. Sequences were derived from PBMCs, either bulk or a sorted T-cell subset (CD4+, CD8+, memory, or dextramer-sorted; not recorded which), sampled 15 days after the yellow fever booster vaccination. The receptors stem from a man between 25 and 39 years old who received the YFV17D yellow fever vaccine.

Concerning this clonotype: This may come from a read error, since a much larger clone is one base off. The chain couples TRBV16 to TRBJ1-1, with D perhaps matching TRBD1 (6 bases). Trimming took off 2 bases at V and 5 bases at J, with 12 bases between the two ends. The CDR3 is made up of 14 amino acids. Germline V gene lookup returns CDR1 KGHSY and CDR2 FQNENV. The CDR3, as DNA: TGTGCCAGCAGCCAAACACAGGGAGGAACTGAAGCTTTCTTT. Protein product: CASSQTQGGTEAFF. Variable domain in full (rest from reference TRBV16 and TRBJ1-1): GEEVAQTPKHLVRGEGQKAKLYCAPIKGHSYVFWYQQVLKNEFKFLISFQNENVFDETGMPKERFSAKCLPNSPCSLEIQATKLEDSAVYFCASSQTQGGTEAFFGQGTRLTVV.

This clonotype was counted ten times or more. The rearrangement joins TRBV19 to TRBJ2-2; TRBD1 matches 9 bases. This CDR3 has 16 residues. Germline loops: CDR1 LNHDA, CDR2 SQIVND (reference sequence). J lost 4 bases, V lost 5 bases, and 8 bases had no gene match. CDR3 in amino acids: CASSPLGTGTTGELFF. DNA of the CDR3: TGTGCCAGTAGTCCATTGGGGACAGGGACCACCGGGGAGCTGTTTTTT.

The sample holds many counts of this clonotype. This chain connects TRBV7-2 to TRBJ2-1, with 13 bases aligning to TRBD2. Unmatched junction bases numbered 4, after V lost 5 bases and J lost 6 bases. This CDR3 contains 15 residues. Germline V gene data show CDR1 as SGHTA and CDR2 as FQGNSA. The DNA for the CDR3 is TGTGCCAGCAGCAGGACTAGCGGGGGAGGCAATGAGCAGTTCTTC. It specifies CASSRTSGGGNEQFF.

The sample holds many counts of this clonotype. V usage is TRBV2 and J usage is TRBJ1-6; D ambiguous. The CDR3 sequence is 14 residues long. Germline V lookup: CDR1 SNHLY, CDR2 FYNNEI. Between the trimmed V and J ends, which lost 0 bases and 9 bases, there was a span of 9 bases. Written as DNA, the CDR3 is TGTGCCAGCAGTGAAGCGATGGGGAGTTCACCCCTCCACTTT. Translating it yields CASSEAMGSSPLHF. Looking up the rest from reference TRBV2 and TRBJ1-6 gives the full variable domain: EPEVTQTPSHQVTQMGQEVILRCVPISNHLYFYWYRQILGQKVEFLVSFYNNEISEKSEIFDDQFSVERPDGSNFTLKIRSTKLEDSAMYFCASSEAMGSSPLHFGNGTRLTVT.

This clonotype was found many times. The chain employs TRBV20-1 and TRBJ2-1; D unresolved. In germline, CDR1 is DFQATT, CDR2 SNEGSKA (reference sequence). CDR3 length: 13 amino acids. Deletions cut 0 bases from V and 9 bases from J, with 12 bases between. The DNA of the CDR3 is TGCAGTGCTAGAGAGCTCCTATCCTTTGAGCAGTTCTTC. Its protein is CSARELLSFEQFF.

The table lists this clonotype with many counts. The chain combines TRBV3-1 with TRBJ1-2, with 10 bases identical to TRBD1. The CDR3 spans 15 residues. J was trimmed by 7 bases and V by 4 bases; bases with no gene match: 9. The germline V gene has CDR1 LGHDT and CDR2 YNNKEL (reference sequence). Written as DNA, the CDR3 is TGTGCCAGCAGCCCCCGGGACAGGGGCTTCTTTGGCTACACCTTC. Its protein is CASSPRDRGFFGYTF.

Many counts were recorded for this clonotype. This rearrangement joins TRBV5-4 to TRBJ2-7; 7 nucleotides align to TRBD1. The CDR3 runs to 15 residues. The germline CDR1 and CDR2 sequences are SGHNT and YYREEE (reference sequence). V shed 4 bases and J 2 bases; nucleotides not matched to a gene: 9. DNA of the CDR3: TGTGCCAGCAGCCGACAGGGTGCAAAGACCTACGAGCAGTACTTC. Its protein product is CASSRQGAKTYEQYF. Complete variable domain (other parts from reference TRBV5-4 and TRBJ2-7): ETGVTQSPTHLIKTRGQQVTLRCSSQSGHNTVSWYQQALGQGPQFIFQYYREEENGRGNFPPRFSGLQFPNYSSELNVNALELDDSALYLCASSRQGAKTYEQYFGPGTRLTVT.

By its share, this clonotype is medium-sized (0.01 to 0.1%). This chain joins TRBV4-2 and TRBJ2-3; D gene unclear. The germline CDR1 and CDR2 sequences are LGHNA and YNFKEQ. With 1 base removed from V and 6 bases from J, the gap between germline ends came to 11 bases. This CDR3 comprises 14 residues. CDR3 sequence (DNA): TGTGCCAGCAGCCAAGCCGGGCATCGGGATACGCAGTATTTT. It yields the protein CASSQAGHRDTQYF.

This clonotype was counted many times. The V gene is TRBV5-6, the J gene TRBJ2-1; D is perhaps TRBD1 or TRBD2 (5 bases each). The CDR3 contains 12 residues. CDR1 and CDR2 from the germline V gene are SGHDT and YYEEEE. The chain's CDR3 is CAWGPSYNEQFF. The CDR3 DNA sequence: TGTGCGTGGGGACCGTCCTACAATGAGCAGTTCTTC.

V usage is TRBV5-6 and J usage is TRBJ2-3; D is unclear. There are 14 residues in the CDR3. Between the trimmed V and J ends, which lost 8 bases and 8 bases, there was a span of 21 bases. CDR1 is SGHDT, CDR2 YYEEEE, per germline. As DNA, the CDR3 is TGTGCCAGGAGCCCCCGGTTGGTAGGCGGTACGCAGTATTTT. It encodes CARSPRLVGGTQYF.

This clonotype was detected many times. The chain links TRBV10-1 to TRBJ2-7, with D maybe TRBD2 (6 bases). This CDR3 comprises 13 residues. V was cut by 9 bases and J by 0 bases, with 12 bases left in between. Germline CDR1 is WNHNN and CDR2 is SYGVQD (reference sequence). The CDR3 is CASSAGASYEQYF. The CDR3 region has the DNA TGCGCCAGTTCAGCGGGCGCCTCCTACGAGCAGTACTTC.

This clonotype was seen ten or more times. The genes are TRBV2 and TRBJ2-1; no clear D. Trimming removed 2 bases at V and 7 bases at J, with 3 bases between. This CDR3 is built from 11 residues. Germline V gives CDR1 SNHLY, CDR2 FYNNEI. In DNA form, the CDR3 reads TGTGCCAGCAGTGAAACTAATGAGCAGTTCTTC. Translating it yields CASSETNEQFF.

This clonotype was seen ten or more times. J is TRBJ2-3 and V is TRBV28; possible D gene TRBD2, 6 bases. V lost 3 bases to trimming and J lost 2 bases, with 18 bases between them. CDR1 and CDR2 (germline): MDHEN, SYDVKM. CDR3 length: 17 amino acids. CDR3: CASSFVSKRETTDTQYF. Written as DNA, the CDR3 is TGTGCCAGCAGTTTTGTTTCAAAACGGGAGACCACAGATACGCAGTATTTT.

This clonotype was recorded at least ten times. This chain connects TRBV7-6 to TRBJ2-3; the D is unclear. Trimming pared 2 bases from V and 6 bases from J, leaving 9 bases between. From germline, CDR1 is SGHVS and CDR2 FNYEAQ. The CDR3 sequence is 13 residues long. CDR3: CASSLSRMDTQYF. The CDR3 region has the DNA TGTGCCAGCAGCTTATCGCGGATGGATACGCAGTATTTT.

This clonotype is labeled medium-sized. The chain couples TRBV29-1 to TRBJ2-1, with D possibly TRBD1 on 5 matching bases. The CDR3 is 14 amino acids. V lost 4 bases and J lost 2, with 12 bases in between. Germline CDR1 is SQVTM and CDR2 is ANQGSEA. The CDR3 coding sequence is TGCAGCGTTGGATCGGCAGGGACCTACAATGAGCAGTTCTTC. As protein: CSVGSAGTYNEQFF.

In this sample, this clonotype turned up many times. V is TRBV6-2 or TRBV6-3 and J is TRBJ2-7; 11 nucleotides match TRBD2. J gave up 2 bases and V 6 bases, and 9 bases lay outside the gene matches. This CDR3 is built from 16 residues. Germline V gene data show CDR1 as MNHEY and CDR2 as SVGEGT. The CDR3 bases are TGTGCCAGCAGAAGCGGACTAGCGGGTCTAACCTACGAGCAGTACTTC. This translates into CASRSGLAGLTYEQYF.

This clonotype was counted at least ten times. The CDR3 DNA is TGCAGCGTTGAAGATGGCACAGATACGCAGTATTTT. Residues: CSVEDGTDTQYF. The genes are TRBV29-1 and TRBJ2-3, with no clear D. V was trimmed by 0 bases and J by 1 base, leaving 2 bases between them. The CDR3 covers 12 residues. In germline, CDR1 is SQVTM, CDR2 ANQGSEA.

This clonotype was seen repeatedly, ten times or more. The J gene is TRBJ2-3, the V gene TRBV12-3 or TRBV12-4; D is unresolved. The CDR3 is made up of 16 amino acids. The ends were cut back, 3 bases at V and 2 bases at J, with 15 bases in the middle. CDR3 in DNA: TGTGCCAGCAGTTTCGGGCCAGGAGATTCCACAGATACGCAGTATTTT. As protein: CASSFGPGDSTDTQYF.

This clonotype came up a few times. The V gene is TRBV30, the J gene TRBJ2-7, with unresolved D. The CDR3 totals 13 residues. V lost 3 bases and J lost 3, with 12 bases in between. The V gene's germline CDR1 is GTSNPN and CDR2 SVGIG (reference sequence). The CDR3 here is CAWSDLTFYEQYF. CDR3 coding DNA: TGTGCCTGGAGCGACCTGACCTTCTACGAGCAGTACTTC.

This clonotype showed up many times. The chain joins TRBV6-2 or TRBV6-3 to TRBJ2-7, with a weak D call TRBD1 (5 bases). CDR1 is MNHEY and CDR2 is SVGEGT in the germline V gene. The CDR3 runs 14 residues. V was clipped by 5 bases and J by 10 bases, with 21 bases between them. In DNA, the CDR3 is TGTGCCAGCAGTCCTCCTCCGAATGCAGGGTCCCAGTACTTC. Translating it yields CASSPPPNAGSQYF.

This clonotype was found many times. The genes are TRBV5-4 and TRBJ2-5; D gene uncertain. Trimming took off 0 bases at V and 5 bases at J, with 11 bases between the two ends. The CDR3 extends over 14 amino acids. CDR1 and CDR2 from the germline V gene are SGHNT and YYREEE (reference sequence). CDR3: CASSLDHSKETQYF. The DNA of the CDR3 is TGTGCCAGCAGCTTGGATCACAGTAAGGAGACCCAGTACTTC.

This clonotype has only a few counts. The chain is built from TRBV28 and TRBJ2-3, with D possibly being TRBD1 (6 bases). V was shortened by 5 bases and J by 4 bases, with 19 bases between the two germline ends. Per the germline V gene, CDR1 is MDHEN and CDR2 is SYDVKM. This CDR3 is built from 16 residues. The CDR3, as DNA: TGTGCCAGCAGTGATCCCGGAACAGGGCGCTCAGATACGCAGTATTTT. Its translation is CASSDPGTGRSDTQYF.

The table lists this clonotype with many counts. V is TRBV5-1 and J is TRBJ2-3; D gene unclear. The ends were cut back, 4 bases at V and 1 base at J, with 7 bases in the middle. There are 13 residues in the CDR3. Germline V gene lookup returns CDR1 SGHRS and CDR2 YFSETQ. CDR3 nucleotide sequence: TGCGCCAGCAGCGTTGGAGGCACAGATACGCAGTATTTT. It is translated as CASSVGGTDTQYF.

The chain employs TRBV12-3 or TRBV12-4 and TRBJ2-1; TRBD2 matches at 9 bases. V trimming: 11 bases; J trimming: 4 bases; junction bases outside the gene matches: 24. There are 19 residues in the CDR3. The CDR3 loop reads CALSLELAGLGDLYNEQFF. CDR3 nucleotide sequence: TGTGCCCTCAGTTTAGAACTAGCGGGCTTGGGGGACCTTTACAATGAGCAGTTCTTC.

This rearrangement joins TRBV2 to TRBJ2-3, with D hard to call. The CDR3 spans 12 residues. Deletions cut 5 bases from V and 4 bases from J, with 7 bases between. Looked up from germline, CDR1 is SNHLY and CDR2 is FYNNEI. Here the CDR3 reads CASSPGADTQYF. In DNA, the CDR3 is TGTGCCAGCAGTCCCGGCGCAGATACGCAGTATTTT.

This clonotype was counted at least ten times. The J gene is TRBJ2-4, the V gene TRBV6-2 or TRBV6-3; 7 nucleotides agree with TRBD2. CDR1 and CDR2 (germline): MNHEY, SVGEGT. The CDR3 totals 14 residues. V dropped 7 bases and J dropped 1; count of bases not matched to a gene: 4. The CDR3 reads CASNFGGAKNIQYF. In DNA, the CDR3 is TGTGCCAGCAACTTCGGGGGGGCCAAAAACATTCAGTACTTC.